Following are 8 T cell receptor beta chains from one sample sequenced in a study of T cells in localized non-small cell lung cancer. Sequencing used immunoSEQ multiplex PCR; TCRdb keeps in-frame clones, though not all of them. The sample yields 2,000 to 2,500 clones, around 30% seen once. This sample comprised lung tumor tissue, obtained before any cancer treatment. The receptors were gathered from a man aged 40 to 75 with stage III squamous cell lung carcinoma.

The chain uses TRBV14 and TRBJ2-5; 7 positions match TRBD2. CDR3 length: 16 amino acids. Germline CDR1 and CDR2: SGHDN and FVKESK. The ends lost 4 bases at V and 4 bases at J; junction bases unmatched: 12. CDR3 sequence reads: CASSRLGGSVVETQYF. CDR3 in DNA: TGTGCCAGCAGCCGGCTTGGCGGGAGCGTTGTAGAGACCCAGTACTTC.

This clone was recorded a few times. DNA of the CDR3: TGTGCCAGCAGTTACGGTGGGCTGGCACGAGGCTACACCTTC. Translated: CASSYGGLARGYTF. The chain carries TRBV6-4 and TRBJ1-2; D is uncertain. The CDR3 has 14 amino acids. CDR1 MRHNA and CDR2 SNTAGT come from the germline V gene. V was shortened by 5 bases and J by 8 bases, with 18 bases between the two germline ends.

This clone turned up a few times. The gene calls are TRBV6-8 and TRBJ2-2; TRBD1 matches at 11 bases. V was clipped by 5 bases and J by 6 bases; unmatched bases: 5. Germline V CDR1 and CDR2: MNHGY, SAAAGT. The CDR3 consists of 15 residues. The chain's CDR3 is CASSPGQGGPGELFF. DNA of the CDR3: TGTGCCAGCAGTCCGGGACAGGGGGGACCCGGGGAGCTGTTTTTT.

CDR3 protein: CASMGGRGTDTQYF. In nucleotides, the CDR3 is TGCGCCAGCATGGGGGGCAGGGGCACAGATACGCAGTATTTT. The chain joins TRBV5-1 to TRBJ2-3; D might be TRBD1 or TRBD2, each matching 6 bases. The CDR3 is made up of 14 amino acids. Trimming stripped 6 bases from V and 1 base from J, with 12 bases between. Germline lookup yields CDR1 SGHRS and CDR2 YFSETQ. Supplemented by reference TRBV5-1 and TRBJ2-3, the full variable domain reads KAGVTQTPRYLIKTRGQQVTLSCSPISGHRSVSWYQQTPGQGLQFLFEYFSETQRNKGNFPGRFSGRQFSNSRSEMNVSTLELGDSALYLCASMGGRGTDTQYFGPGTRLTVL.

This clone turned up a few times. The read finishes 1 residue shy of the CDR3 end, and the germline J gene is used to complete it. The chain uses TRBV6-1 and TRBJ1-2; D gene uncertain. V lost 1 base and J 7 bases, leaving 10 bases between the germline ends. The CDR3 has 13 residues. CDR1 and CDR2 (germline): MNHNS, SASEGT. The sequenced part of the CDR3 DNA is TGTGCCAGCAGTGAAGTGCCAGAGAGTGGCTACACC. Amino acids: CASSEVPESGYT. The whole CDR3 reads CASSEVPESGYTF.

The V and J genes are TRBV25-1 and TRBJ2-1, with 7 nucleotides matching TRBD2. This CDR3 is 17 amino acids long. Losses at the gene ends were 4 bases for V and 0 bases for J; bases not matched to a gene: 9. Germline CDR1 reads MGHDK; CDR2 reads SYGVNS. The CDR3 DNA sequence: TGTGCCAGCAGTGTAACGGGACTACTGAGCTCCTACAATGAGCAGTTCTTC. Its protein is CASSVTGLLSSYNEQFF. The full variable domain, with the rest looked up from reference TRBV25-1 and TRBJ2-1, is EADIYQTPRYLVIGTGKKITLECSQTMGHDKMYWYQQDPGMELHLIHYSYGVNSTEKGDLSSESTVSRIRTEHFPLTLESARPSHTSQYLCASSVTGLLSSYNEQFFGPGTRLTVL.

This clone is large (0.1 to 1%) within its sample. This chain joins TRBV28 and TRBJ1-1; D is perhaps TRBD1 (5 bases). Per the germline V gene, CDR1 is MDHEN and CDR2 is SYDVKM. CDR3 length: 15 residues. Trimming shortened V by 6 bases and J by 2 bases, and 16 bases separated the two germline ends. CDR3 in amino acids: CASSFEGAFNTEAFF. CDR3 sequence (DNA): TGTGCCAGCAGCTTTGAAGGGGCTTTTAACACTGAAGCTTTCTTT.

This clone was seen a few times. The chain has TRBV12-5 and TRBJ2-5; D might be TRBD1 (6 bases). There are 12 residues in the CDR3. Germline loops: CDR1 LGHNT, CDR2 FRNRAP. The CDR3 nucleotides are TGTGCCACCAGGGGAACAGTGGGGACCCAGTACTTC. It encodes CATRGTVGTQYF.